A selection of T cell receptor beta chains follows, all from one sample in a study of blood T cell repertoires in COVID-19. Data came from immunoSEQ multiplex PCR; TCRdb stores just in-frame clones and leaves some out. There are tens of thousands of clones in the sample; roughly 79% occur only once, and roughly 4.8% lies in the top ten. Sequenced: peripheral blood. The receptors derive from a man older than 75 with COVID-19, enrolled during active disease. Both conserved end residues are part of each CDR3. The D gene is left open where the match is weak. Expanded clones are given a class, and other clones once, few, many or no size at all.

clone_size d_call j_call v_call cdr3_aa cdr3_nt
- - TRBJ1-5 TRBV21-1 CASSKGGGADGNQPQHF TGTGCCAGCAGCAAAGGAGGGGGCGCGGATGGCAATCAGCCCCAGCATTTT
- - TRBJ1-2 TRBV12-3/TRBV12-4 CASSQGHSYGYTF TGTGCCAGCAGTCAGGGACACTCCTATGGCTACACCTTC
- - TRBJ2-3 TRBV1 CTSSPTGGPGCNTDTQYF TGCACCAGCAGCCCGACCGGAGGGCCAGGCTGTAACACAGATACGCAGTATTTT
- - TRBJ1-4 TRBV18 CASSPSHRAEKLFF TGTGCCAGCTCACCATCCCACAGGGCTGAAAAACTGTTTTTT
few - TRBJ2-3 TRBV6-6 CASSYSFQGTDTQYF TGTGCCAGCAGTTACTCGTTCCAGGGGACAGATACGCAGTATTTT
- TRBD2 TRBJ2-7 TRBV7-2 CASSLAGLADYEQYF TGTGCCAGCAGCTTAGCGGGACTAGCAGACTACGAGCAGTACTTC
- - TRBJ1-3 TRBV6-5 CASSYSTGGNTIYF TGTGCCAGCAGTTACTCAACAGGCGGAAACACCATATATTTT
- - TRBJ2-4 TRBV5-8 CASRQWTAAKNIQYF TGTGCCAGCAGACAATGGACAGCTGCCAAAAACATTCAGTACTTC
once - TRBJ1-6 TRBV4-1 CASSQVVNSPLHF TGCGCCAGCAGCCAAGTCGTAAATTCACCCCTCCACTTT
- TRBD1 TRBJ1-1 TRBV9 CASSKTGTGGSNTEAFF TGTGCCAGCAGCAAAACCGGGACAGGGGGGAGCAACACTGAAGCTTTCTTT
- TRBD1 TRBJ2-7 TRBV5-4 CASSRQTGVYEQYF TGTGCCAGCAGCCGGCAGACAGGGGTGTACGAGCAGTACTTC
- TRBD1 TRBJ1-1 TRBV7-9 CASSETGTGVTEAFF TGTGCCAGCAGCGAGACCGGGACAGGGGTGACTGAAGCTTTCTTT
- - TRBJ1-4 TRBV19 CASSILGFGGEKLFF TGTGCCAGTAGTATACTCGGGTTTGGAGGGGAAAAACTGTTTTTT
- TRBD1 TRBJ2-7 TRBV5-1 CASQTGPGGSYEQYF TGCGCCAGCCAAACTGGGCCAGGGGGCTCCTACGAGCAGTACTTC
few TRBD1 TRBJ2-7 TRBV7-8 CASSLVSDRDGQYF TGTGCCAGCAGCTTAGTATCGGACAGGGACGGGCAGTACTTC
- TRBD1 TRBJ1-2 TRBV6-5 CASSLRLGQGFGYTF TGTGCCAGCAGTCTAAGACTGGGACAGGGGTTTGGCTACACCTTC
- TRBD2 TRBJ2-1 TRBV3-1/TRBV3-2 CASSRLGLAGHNEQFF TGTGCCAGCAGCCGATTAGGACTAGCGGGACACAATGAGCAGTTCTTC
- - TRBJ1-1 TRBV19 CASSIGNSNEAFF TGTGCCAGTAGTATAGGGAACAGCAACGAAGCTTTCTTT
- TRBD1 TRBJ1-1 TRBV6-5 CASRVDRQGTEAFF TGTGCCAGCAGGGTCGACAGACAGGGGACTGAAGCTTTCTTT
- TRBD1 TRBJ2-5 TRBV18 CASSPGTDQETQYF TGTGCCAGCTCTCCAGGGACAGATCAAGAGACCCAGTACTTC
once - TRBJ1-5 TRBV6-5 CASSYTRSGPQHF TGTGCCAGCAGTTATACGCGGTCGGGGCCCCAGCATTTT
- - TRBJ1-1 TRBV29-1 CSVYVNTEAFF TGCAGCGTTTATGTGAACACTGAAGCTTTCTTT
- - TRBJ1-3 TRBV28 CASSFQGSRNTIYF TGTGCCAGCAGTTTCCAGGGGTCAAGAAACACCATATATTTT
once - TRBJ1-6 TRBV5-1 CASSLWGLQDSPLHF TGCGCCAGCAGCTTGTGGGGCCTTCAGGATTCCCCCCTCCACTTT
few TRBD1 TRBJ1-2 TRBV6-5 CASRATRDRGNGYTF TGTGCCAGCAGGGCAACTCGGGACAGGGGAAACGGCTACACCTTC
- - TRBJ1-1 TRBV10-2 CASSAGGTYTEAFF TGCGCCAGCAGTGCGGGAGGGACCTACACTGAAGCTTTCTTT
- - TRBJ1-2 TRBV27 CASSLTGGGGYGYTF TGTGCCAGCAGTTTAACGGGGGGCGGTGGCTATGGCTACACCTTC